The 3 T cell receptor beta chains below were found in one sample sequenced in a study of human versus mouse CDR3 diversity and MHC coevolution. Clones were sequenced by immunoSEQ multiplex PCR, and TCRdb holds only the in-frame ones, with some missing. The repertoire holds about 81,000 clones, with roughly 95% as singletons. The sequenced sample consisted of naive CD4+ T cells from blood. Subset given: CD45RO-negative CD62L-positive naive CD4 T cells. The receptors were sampled from a person aged 30 to 69 in good health.

The chain couples TRBV2 to TRBJ2-5, with 7 bases aligning to TRBD1. The CDR3 consists of 14 residues. Trimming at V came to 7 bases and at J to 2 bases, leaving 7 bases not matched to a gene. In germline, CDR1 is SNHLY, CDR2 FYNNEI. CDR3 amino acids: CASTPWTGQETQYF. The CDR3 coding sequence is TGTGCCAGCACTCCGTGGACAGGTCAAGAGACCCAGTACTTC.

This sequence joins TRBV9 and TRBJ2-1, with TRBD2 as a possible D gene (7 bases). With 7 bases removed from V and 9 bases from J, the gap between germline ends came to 17 bases. Germline values: CDR1 SGDLS, CDR2 YYNGEE. This CDR3 region has 13 residues. The CDR3 bases are TGTGCCAGCGAAAGGGGGGGTGTAGGTGAGCAGTTCTTC. It encodes CASERGGVGEQFF.

This rearrangement joins TRBV5-4 to TRBJ2-2; D is unclear. Germline loops: CDR1 SGHNT, CDR2 YYREEE (reference sequence). The CDR3 length is 13 residues. Trimming took 6 bases from V and 1 from J, leaving 7 bases between them. The CDR3 region has the DNA TGTGCCAGCACCCCAGGGAACACCGGGGAGCTGTTTTTT. It encodes CASTPGNTGELFF.